This TCR beta chain derives from a study of CD8 T cells in ankylosing spondylitis. General study results and limits: Peripheral blood samples showed relatively rare disease-linked clones, and these clones were CD8+.

After removal of 5 bases from V and 8 bases from J, the junction contained 11 bases not matched to a gene. The CDR3 has 14 residues. TCRdb independently ran MiXCR on the 5' RACE reads; one entry per CDR3 protein. The sample lists about 360,000 distinct CDR3 sequences; roughly 15% were seen once. The sample holds many counts of this clonotype. No antigen is known for it. Source material: blood, either unsorted or a sorted T cell fraction (not recorded which). This chain uses TRBV12-3 or TRBV12-4 with TRBJ1-2; TRBD1 aligns across 7 bases. This sequence originates from a male donor with ankylosing spondylitis or in good health (not recorded which). The CDR3 DNA sequence: TGTGCCAGCAGTCCGCAACAGGGGAAAGGCGGCTACACCTTC. Translated: CASSPQQGKGGYTF.